This T cell receptor beta chain is from a study of vaccination effects on CD4 cells after COVID-19. After expansion with viral peptide pools in the ViraFEST assay, antigen-specific CD4+ T cells were sequenced. Cells that had been cultured for roughly 9 days were the source of isolated CD4+ T cells. Vaccinees lacked prior SARS-CoV-2 infection and tested negative for nucleocapsid antibodies. With regard to this clone: As yet, its antigen is unknown.

The repertoire was sequenced with immunoSEQ multiplex PCR; TCRdb's copy has only in-frame clones and lacks some. The data contain about 43,000 clones, about 80% of them singletons. There are 15 residues in the CDR3. V shed 5 bases and J shed 2 bases, with 14 bases lying between them. The germline gives CDR1 SGHTA, CDR2 FQGNSA. This specimen consisted of CD4+ T cells from PBMCs cultured with SARS-CoV-2 spike peptides, obtained before COVID-19 vaccination. The sequence derives from a human donor who received a COVID-19 vaccine. The chain links TRBV7-2 to TRBJ2-3; D gene ambiguous. For the CDR3, the DNA is TGTGCCAGCAGCCGCGGACGGAGTACCACAGATACGCAGTATTTT. It specifies CASSRGRSTTDTQYF.